This entry is about one T cell receptor (beta chain). These data belong to a study of CD8 T cells in Susac syndrome. V lost 1 base, J lost 5 bases, and 15 bases lay in between. This CDR3 is built from 16 residues. Per the germline V gene, CDR1 is SGHTA and CDR2 is FQGNSA. Sequencing targeted TCR beta in blood CD8+ and CD4+ T cells. Isolation of CD8+ and CD4+ T cells was performed negatively, whereas enrichment of TEMRA cells was done by FACS. RNA totalling roughly 0.45 to 1 ug underwent reverse transcription with random hexamers. Amplification of TCR beta CDR3 across 54 Vbeta and 13 Jbeta was performed with immunoSEQ multiplex PCR. TCRdb analysed the immunoSEQ multiplex PCR reads with MiXCR anew, one entry per CDR3 protein. The table includes fewer than 250,000 distinct CDR3 sequences, 93% detected once.

This TCR was sampled from a human donor in good health. Specimen: CD4+ T cells from PBMCs. V and J are TRBV7-2 and TRBJ2-1; perhaps TRBD2 as D (7 bases). CDR3 nucleotide sequence: TGTGCCAGCAGCTTAGGGTTGGCGGGGGCCGACAATGAGCAGTTCTTC. It translates to CASSLGLAGADNEQFF.